Following are 9 T cell receptor beta chains from one sample sequenced in a study of cytomegalovirus exposure and HLA in healthy donors. The assay was immunoSEQ multiplex PCR, and TCRdb's table has in-frame clones only and misses some. Here the sample spans about 73,000 clones, 70% to 90% being singletons. Sequencing used PBMCs. These receptors came from a woman in her late teens or twenties in good health and CMV-seropositive.

V is TRBV10-3 and J is TRBJ1-2; 12 positions agree with TRBD1. Looked up from germline, CDR1 is ENHRY and CDR2 is SYGVKD. The CDR3 covers 14 residues. Unmatched junction bases numbered 7, after V lost 7 bases and J lost 7 bases. In DNA form, the CDR3 reads TGTGCCATCACCCAGGGACAGGGGGCTTCTGGCTACACCTTC. Protein sequence: CAITQGQGASGYTF.

The rearrangement links TRBV30 to TRBJ1-2; D may be TRBD1 (5 bases). CDR1 is GTSNPN, CDR2 SVGIG, per germline (reference sequence). The V gene lost 6 bases and the J gene lost 8 bases, with 19 bases spanning the gap. The CDR3 length is 13 residues. CDR3 amino acids: CACPTQTQGGYTF. CDR3 sequence (DNA): TGTGCCTGCCCCACTCAGACCCAGGGAGGCTACACCTTC.

The chain uses TRBV19 and TRBJ2-7, with D possibly TRBD1 on 5 matching bases. This CDR3 is built from 15 residues. Germline values: CDR1 LNHDA, CDR2 SQIVND (reference sequence). V lost 1 base, J lost 2 bases, and 12 bases lay in between. CDR3 sequence reads: CASSIALDTTYEQYF. The CDR3 nucleotides are TGTGCCAGTAGTATAGCCTTGGACACAACCTACGAGCAGTACTTC.

The chain joins TRBV2 to TRBJ2-7; 9 bases align to TRBD1. V shed 6 bases, J shed 2 bases, and the junction held 11 bases outside the gene matches. Per germline, CDR1 SNHLY and CDR2 FYNNEI. The CDR3 spans 16 residues. The CDR3 DNA follows: TGTGCCAGCAGCGGGACAGGGAGTAGGAGAGCCTACGAGCAGTACTTC. Translated, it gives CASSGTGSRRAYEQYF.

This clone was observed a few times. The chain links TRBV6-5 to TRBJ1-1; D possibly corresponds to TRBD1 (6 bases). The V and J ends lost 5 bases and 0 bases respectively, with 13 bases between them. Germline-derived CDR1 and CDR2 are MNHEY and SVGAGI. The CDR3 contains 15 residues. CDR3 bases: TGTGCCAGCAGTCACCGGACAGAATTGAACACTGAAGCTTTCTTT. Translation: CASSHRTELNTEAFF.

The rearrangement joins TRBV6-1 to TRBJ2-1; 10 bases map to TRBD2. The V segment lost 4 bases and the J segment 3 bases; nucleotides outside the gene matches: 3. The CDR3 is 15 amino acids. Looked up from germline, CDR1 is MNHNS and CDR2 is SASEGT. DNA for the CDR3: TGTGCCAGCAGTGCCACTAGCGGGAACTACAATGAGCAGTTCTTC. Its translation: CASSATSGNYNEQFF.

The chain uses TRBV6-5 and TRBJ1-1; TRBD1 might be the D (6 bases). V dropped 6 bases and J dropped 1 base, with 15 bases sitting between them. The CDR3 is made up of 15 amino acids. Per germline, CDR1 MNHEY and CDR2 SVGAGI. The DNA of the CDR3 is TGTGCCAGCAGCCACAGGACAGCCCGGAACACTGAAGCTTTCTTT. Encoded protein: CASSHRTARNTEAFF.

Notes on this clone: An end of the junction differs from the germline gene, which may be a read error. This chain uses TRBV7-9 with TRBJ2-7; possible D gene TRBD1, 5 bases. The CDR3 runs 16 residues. CDR1 and CDR2 from the germline V gene are SEHNR and FQNEAQ (reference sequence). CDR3 sequence: CASSQDVPGNSYEQYF. CDR3 coding DNA: TGCGCCAGCAGCCAAGATGTTCCAGGGAACTCCTACGAGCAGTACTTC.

CDR3 amino acids: CASSPREVGANVLTF. The CDR3 nucleotides are TGTGCCAGCAGCCCAAGGGAGGTTGGGGCCAACGTCCTGACTTTC. V gene TRBV7-6 combines with J gene TRBJ2-6; TRBD2 might be the D (6 bases). Germline CDR1 reads SGHVS; CDR2 reads FNYEAQ. The CDR3 extends over 15 amino acids. The V and J ends lost 5 bases and 3 bases respectively, with 11 bases between them.